This T cell receptor beta chain was retrieved from a study of T cell repertoires in cytomegalovirus infection. This clonotype was seen ten or more times. What it recognizes is unknown. A single record per CDR3 protein comes from TCRdb applying MiXCR to the reads. The data contain more than 150,000 distinct CDR3 sequences, about 21% of them seen just once; the ten biggest clones take up just under 3%. The V end was cut by 5 bases, the J end by 1 base, with 11 bases between. This CDR3 region has 14 residues. Notes on the study in general: There were HLA-C-restricted CMV-specific TCR beta clonotypes dominating the ex vivo response.

Sequencing was carried out using PBMCs. This sequence was found in a human donor in good health (CMV status not recorded). Some clones in this sample may be carry-over from other donors' samples. The V call is TRBV12-3 or TRBV12-4, the J call TRBJ1-1; possible D gene TRBD1, 5 bases. The CDR3 DNA is TGTGCCAGCAGTGCCTACGACAGGAACACTGAAGCTTTCTTT. Protein: CASSAYDRNTEAFF.